This passage covers 23 T cell receptor beta chains from one sample sequenced in a study of technical replicates of blood from a handful of donors. Libraries were prepared by immunoSEQ multiplex PCR; TCRdb keeps only in-frame clonotypes and omits some of them. The data contain tens of thousands of clones, around 96% of them seen just once; the ten biggest clones take up approximately 0.37%. Sequenced: T cells isolated from PBMCs. The source is a human donor in good health.

The chain has TRBV9 and TRBJ1-5, with a weak D call TRBD1 (6 bases). Germline V CDR1 and CDR2: SGDLS, YYNGEE. This CDR3 has 16 residues. V was shortened by 2 bases and J by 4 bases, with 16 bases between the two germline ends. The CDR3 here is CASSVQGRVGNQPQHF. CDR3 in DNA: TGTGCCAGCAGCGTCCAGGGGAGGGTCGGGAATCAGCCCCAGCATTTT.

The rearrangement joins TRBV30 to TRBJ2-7; a weak D match, TRBD1 (5 bases). The germline V and J ends were trimmed by 4 bases and 2 bases, with 12 bases remaining between them. Looked up from germline, CDR1 is GTSNPN and CDR2 is SVGIG (reference sequence). CDR3 length equals 13 residues. The CDR3 region is CAWNKGPPYEQYF. CDR3 coding DNA: TGTGCCTGGAACAAGGGGCCACCCTACGAGCAGTACTTC.

J is TRBJ1-1 and V is TRBV29-1; D not resolved. Deletions cut 2 bases from V and 1 base from J, with 2 bases between. The germline V gene encodes CDR1 SQVTM and CDR2 ANQGSEA. The CDR3 is 11 residues long. CDR3 sequence (DNA): TGCAGCGTTGAACAGAACACTGAAGCTTTCTTT. This translates into CSVEQNTEAFF.

The chain has TRBV29-1 and TRBJ1-2; unclear D gene. The V and J ends lost 7 bases and 5 bases respectively, with 8 bases between them. Germline V gene data show CDR1 as SQVTM and CDR2 as ANQGSEA. This CDR3 region has 10 residues. For the CDR3, the DNA is TGCAGCGCTTCAGATTATGGCTACACCTTC. As protein: CSASDYGYTF.

CDR3 loop: CASSIGHSNTEAFF. The CDR3, as DNA: TGTGCCAGTAGTATTGGGCATTCCAACACTGAAGCTTTCTTT. The chain combines TRBV19 with TRBJ1-1, with D unclear. V dropped 3 bases and J dropped 2 bases, with 10 bases sitting between them. CDR3 length: 14 residues. Germline V gene lookup returns CDR1 LNHDA and CDR2 SQIVND (reference sequence).

The chain joins TRBV27 to TRBJ2-4, with D uncertain. In germline, CDR1 is MNHEY, CDR2 SMNVEV (reference sequence). This CDR3 spans 15 amino acids. V lost 3 bases and J lost 3, with 12 bases in between. CDR3: CASSFSPGVKNIQYF. CDR3 coding DNA: TGTGCCAGCAGTTTTTCCCCAGGCGTCAAAAACATTCAGTACTTC.

The rearrangement uses TRBV9 and TRBJ2-5, with TRBD2 matching 9 bases. Germline CDR1 SGDLS, CDR2 YYNGEE. The CDR3 consists of 14 residues. J lost 5 bases, V lost 0 bases, and 2 bases had no gene match. The CDR3 nucleotides read TGTGCCAGCAGCGTAGGGCTAGCGGGGGAGACCCAGTACTTC. Its translation is CASSVGLAGETQYF.

The rearrangement joins TRBV5-5 to TRBJ2-1; 9 bases are a match to TRBD2. Per germline, CDR1 SGHKS and CDR2 YYEKEE (reference sequence). J lost 6 bases, V lost 4 bases, and 8 bases had no gene match. The CDR3 spans 15 residues. CDR3 in DNA: TGTGCCAGCAGCCCGGGACTAGCATTGTCCAATGAGCAGTTCTTC. It codes for CASSPGLALSNEQFF.

The chain combines TRBV29-1 with TRBJ2-7; D unresolved. This CDR3 is 13 amino acids long. Germline CDR1 is SQVTM and CDR2 is ANQGSEA. Between the trimmed V and J ends, which lost 7 bases and 0 bases, there was a span of 13 bases. CDR3 region: CSGSPESSYEQYF. DNA for the CDR3: TGCAGCGGTTCTCCAGAAAGCTCCTACGAGCAGTACTTC.

This sequence joins TRBV5-6 and TRBJ1-1, with D unclear. Germline V gene data show CDR1 as SGHDT and CDR2 as YYEEEE. V shed 6 bases and J shed 6 bases, with 18 bases lying between them. The CDR3 runs to 14 residues. CDR3 nucleotides: TGTGCCAGCACCGTGTTGGGAGGGAGGGCTGAAGCTTTCTTT. Translating gives CASTVLGGRAEAFF.

This rearrangement joins TRBV6-1 to TRBJ1-1; the match to TRBD1 covers 7 bases. The germline CDR1 and CDR2 sequences are MNHNS and SASEGT. The CDR3 runs 15 residues. The trim removed 3 bases at V and 0 bases at J, leaving 4 bases unmatched. The CDR3 sequence is CASSDAGTVNTEAFF. DNA for the CDR3: TGTGCCAGCAGTGACGCCGGGACAGTGAACACTGAAGCTTTCTTT.

This clone appeared once. The chain recombines TRBV4-2 with TRBJ2-7, with 9 bases matching TRBD1. The CDR3 covers 15 residues. CDR1 and CDR2 (germline): LGHNA, YNFKEQ. The V gene end was trimmed by 2 bases and the J gene end by 4 bases; junction bases not matched to a gene: 6. This CDR3 is CASSQTGTGQYEQYF. CDR3 coding DNA: TGTGCCAGCAGCCAAACCGGGACAGGGCAGTACGAGCAGTACTTC.

The chain combines TRBV7-9 with TRBJ2-3; weak D call: TRBD1 (6 bases). V was cut by 9 bases and J by 4 bases, with 11 bases left in between. Germline V gene lookup returns CDR1 SEHNR and CDR2 FQNEAQ (reference sequence). The CDR3 sequence is 12 residues long. This CDR3 is CARTDSSDTQYF. The CDR3 DNA sequence: TGTGCCAGAACGGACAGCTCAGATACGCAGTATTTT. Complete variable domain (other parts from reference TRBV7-9 and TRBJ2-3): DTGVSQNPRHKITKRGQNVTFRCDPISEHNRLYWYRQTLGQGPEFLTYFQNEAQLEKSRLLSDRFSAERPKGSFSTLEIQRTEQGDSAMYLCARTDSSDTQYFGPGTRLTVL.

The V and J genes are TRBV19 and TRBJ1-2, with a possible D match to TRBD1 (5 bases). This CDR3 is built from 14 residues. Germline values: CDR1 LNHDA, CDR2 SQIVND (reference sequence). V was pared by 8 bases and J by 2 bases, with 15 bases between. The CDR3 DNA follows: TGTGCCAGTGCCACGGACAATCCCAACTATGGCTACACCTTC. Its protein is CASATDNPNYGYTF.

This chain joins TRBV5-8 and TRBJ2-1; the match to TRBD2 covers 11 bases. V dropped 4 bases and J dropped 8; count of bases not matched to a gene: 14. The CDR3 consists of 17 residues. Looked up from germline, CDR1 is SGHTS and CDR2 is YDEGEE. The DNA of the CDR3 is TGTGCCAGCAGCCGAGGTTTCAAGGGACTAGCGGCCGATGAGCAGTTCTTC. Residues: CASSRGFKGLAADEQFF.

This chain uses TRBV5-1 with TRBJ2-1; unclear D gene. CDR3 size: 11 residues. With 4 bases removed from V and 4 bases from J, the gap between germline ends came to 3 bases. Germline CDR1 reads SGHRS; CDR2 reads YFSETQ. The CDR3 nucleotides are TGCGCCAGCAGCGTATACAATGAGCAGTTCTTC. It translates to CASSVYNEQFF.

This sequence joins TRBV7-9 and TRBJ2-7; TRBD1 agrees at 9 bases. Germline CDR1 reads SEHNR; CDR2 reads FQNEAQ (reference sequence). The J segment lost 4 bases and the V segment lost 6 bases, leaving 13 bases of the junction unmatched. CDR3 length equals 16 residues. CDR3 nucleotide sequence: TGTGCCAGCAGTTACAACACCGGGACAGGGTTATACGAGCAGTACTTC. Translated: CASSYNTGTGLYEQYF. Full variable domain (remainder filled in from reference TRBV7-9 and TRBJ2-7): DTGVSQNPRHKITKRGQNVTFRCDPISEHNRLYWYRQTLGQGPEFLTYFQNEAQLEKSRLLSDRFSAERPKGSFSTLEIQRTEQGDSAMYLCASSYNTGTGLYEQYFGPGTRLTVT.

V is TRBV6-5 and J is TRBJ2-5, with 7 bases matching TRBD1. CDR1 and CDR2 (germline): MNHEY, SVGAGI. The V and J ends lost 6 bases and 7 bases, in that order; junction bases with no gene match: 11. The CDR3 totals 14 residues. Here the CDR3 reads CASSPDRQKLTQYF. The CDR3 DNA is TGTGCCAGCAGCCCGGACAGGCAGAAGTTGACCCAGTACTTC.

The CDR3 spells CASSVAGTAEETQYF. CDR3 bases: TGTGCCAGCAGCGTAGCCGGGACAGCAGAAGAGACCCAGTACTTC. V usage is TRBV9 and J usage is TRBJ2-5; TRBD1 matches 7 bases. This CDR3 has 15 amino acids. Germline trimming cut 0 bases from V and 3 bases from J; bases unmatched to any gene: 5. The germline gives CDR1 SGDLS, CDR2 YYNGEE.

This clone was recorded a few times. The chain has TRBV9 and TRBJ2-3; TRBD2 matches 7 bases. Germline CDR1 and CDR2: SGDLS and YYNGEE. The CDR3 has 13 residues. The trim removed 0 bases at V and 5 bases at J, leaving 0 bases unmatched. CDR3 bases: TGTGCCAGCAGCGTAGGGGGGGGAGATACGCAGTATTTT. This sequence encodes CASSVGGGDTQYF.

The chain employs TRBV9 and TRBJ1-1; unclear D gene. Trimming shortened V by 4 bases and J by 7 bases, and 11 bases separated the two germline ends. The length of the CDR3 is 12 residues. CDR1 is SGDLS, CDR2 YYNGEE, per germline. The CDR3, as DNA: TGTGCCAGCAGCCGCAGCGGGGTTGAAGCTTTCTTT. Its translation: CASSRSGVEAFF.

The chain joins TRBV4-2 to TRBJ2-3; 9 bases match TRBD2. Germline CDR1 and CDR2: LGHNA and YNFKEQ. Trimming removed 0 bases from V and 4 bases from J; junction bases left unmatched: 11. There are 18 residues in the CDR3. CDR3 nucleotides: TGTGCCAGCAGCCAAGATTTGGCTAGCGGGATGTTCGCAGATACGCAGTATTTT. It specifies CASSQDLASGMFADTQYF.

This clone was seen once. The genes are TRBV2 and TRBJ2-2, with 11 bases lining up with TRBD2. Trimming at V came to 5 bases and at J to 6 bases, leaving 11 bases not matched to a gene. The CDR3 spans 17 residues. From germline, CDR1 is SNHLY and CDR2 FYNNEI. DNA of the CDR3: TGTGCCAGCAGTCACTACCTAGCGGGAGGAGGAGCCGGGGAGCTGTTTTTT. This gives the protein CASSHYLAGGGAGELFF.